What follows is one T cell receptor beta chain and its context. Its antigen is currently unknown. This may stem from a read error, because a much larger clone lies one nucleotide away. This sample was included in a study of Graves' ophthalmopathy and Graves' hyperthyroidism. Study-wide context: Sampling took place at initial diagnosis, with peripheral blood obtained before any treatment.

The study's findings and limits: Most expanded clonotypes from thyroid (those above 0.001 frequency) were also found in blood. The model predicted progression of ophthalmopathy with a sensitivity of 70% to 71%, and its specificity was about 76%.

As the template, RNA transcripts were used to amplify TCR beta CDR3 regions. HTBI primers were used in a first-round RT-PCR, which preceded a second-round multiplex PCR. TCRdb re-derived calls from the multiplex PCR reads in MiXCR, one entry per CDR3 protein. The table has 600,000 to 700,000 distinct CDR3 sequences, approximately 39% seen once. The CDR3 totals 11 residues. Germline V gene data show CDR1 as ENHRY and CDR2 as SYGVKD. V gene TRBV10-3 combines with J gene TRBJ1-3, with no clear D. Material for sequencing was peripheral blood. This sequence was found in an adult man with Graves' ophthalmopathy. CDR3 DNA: TGTGCCAGCAGTTTTTCTAACACCATATATTTT. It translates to CASSFSNTIYF.